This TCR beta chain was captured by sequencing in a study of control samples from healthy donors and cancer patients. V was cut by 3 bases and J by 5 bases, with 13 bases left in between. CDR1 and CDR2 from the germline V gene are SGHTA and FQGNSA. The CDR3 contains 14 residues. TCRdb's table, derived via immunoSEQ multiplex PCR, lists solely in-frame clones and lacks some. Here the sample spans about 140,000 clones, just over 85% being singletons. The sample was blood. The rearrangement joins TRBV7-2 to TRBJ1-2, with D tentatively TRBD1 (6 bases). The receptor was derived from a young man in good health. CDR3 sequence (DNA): TGTGCCAGCAGCTTCAGGGGAGCGGAATATGGCTACACCTTC. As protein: CASSFRGAEYGYTF.